This TCR beta chain was found in a study of cytomegalovirus exposure and HLA in healthy donors. CDR1 and CDR2 from the germline V gene are SGHAT and FQNNGV. V was clipped by 5 bases and J by 0 bases, with 4 bases between them. The length of the CDR3 is 12 residues. Study results and caveats: Within the approximately 130 validation repertoires, first-cohort TCR clusters tended to co-occur, according to a later analysis. Rarity marked most TCR sequences, yet some public TCRs occurred in many donors. Researchers reported that three CMV-associated chains were confirmed in vitro as CMV antigen-specific. A list of about 180 TCR beta chains associated with cytomegalovirus was given.

Generated by immunoSEQ multiplex PCR, the TCRdb table keeps only in-frame clones and is missing some. This sample has roughly 82,000 clones, with around 92% found just once. Concerning this clone itself: Its cognate antigen is unknown.

The chain couples TRBV11-2 to TRBJ1-1; D gene ambiguous. Sequences were obtained from PBMCs. The clonotype comes from a man younger than 30 in good health and CMV-seronegative. This CDR3 is CASSRVNTEAFF. CDR3 DNA sequence: TGTGCCAGCAGCCGAGTGAACACTGAAGCTTTCTTT.